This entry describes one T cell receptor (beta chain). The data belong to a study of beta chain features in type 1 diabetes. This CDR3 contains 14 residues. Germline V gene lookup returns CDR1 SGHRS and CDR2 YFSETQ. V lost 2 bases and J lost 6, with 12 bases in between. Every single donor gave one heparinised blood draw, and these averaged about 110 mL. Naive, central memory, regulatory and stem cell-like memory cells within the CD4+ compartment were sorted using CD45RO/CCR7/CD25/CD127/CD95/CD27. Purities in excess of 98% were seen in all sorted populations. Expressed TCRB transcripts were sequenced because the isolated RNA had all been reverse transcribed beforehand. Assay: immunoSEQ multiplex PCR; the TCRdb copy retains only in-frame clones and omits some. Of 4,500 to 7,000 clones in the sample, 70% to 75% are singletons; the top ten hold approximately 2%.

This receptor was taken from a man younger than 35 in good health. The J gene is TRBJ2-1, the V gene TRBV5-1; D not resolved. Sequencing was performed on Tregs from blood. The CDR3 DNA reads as TGCGCCAGCAGCTTAAACGAATTCGGCAATGAGCAGTTCTTC. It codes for CASSLNEFGNEQFF.